The 30 T cell receptor beta chains in this list originate from one sample, sequenced in a study of T-cell reconstitution after alpha-beta-depleted transplantation in children. Unique molecular identifiers featured in how the TCRbeta library was prepared. TCRdb used MiXCR to reprocess the PCR reads, holding one entry per CDR3 protein. The sample includes fewer than 550,000 distinct CDR3 sequences, about an eighth seen only once; the top ten take 14%. The material was PBMCs, mostly from graft donor cells, obtained 180 days after TCRalphabeta/CD19-depleted stem cell transplant. The origin of the receptors is a female patient aged 2 to 10 who had a stem cell transplant for aplastic anemia, so the T cells may come from the graft donor.

The chain is built from TRBV5-5 and TRBJ2-7; possible D gene TRBD1, 6 bases. From germline, CDR1 is SGHKS and CDR2 YYEKEE (reference sequence). V dropped 7 bases and J dropped 1 base, with 27 bases sitting between them. The CDR3 is 18 residues long. In DNA form, the CDR3 reads TGTGCCAGCTCCACTTGGGGGCCTCTAGCTCGTGGTTCCTACGAGCAGTACTTC. Translating gives CASSTWGPLARGSYEQYF.

This chain uses TRBV7-8 with TRBJ2-1; 10 bases are a match to TRBD2. This CDR3 is built from 15 residues. The trim removed 5 bases at V and 4 bases at J, leaving 5 bases unmatched. The germline V gene has CDR1 SGHVS and CDR2 FQNEAQ. CDR3 coding DNA: TGTGCCAGCAGCCCCACTAGCGGGATGTACAATGAGCAGTTCTTC. Translated: CASSPTSGMYNEQFF. Full variable domain (rest looked up from reference TRBV7-8 and TRBJ2-1): GAGVSQSPRYKVAKRGQDVALRCDPISGHVSLFWYQQALGQGPEFLTYFQNEAQLDKSGLPSDRFFAERPEGSVSTLKIQRTQQEDSAVYLCASSPTSGMYNEQFFGPGTRLTVL.

This clonotype was counted at least ten times. This chain uses TRBV20-1 with TRBJ2-1; 12 nucleotides line up with TRBD2. The CDR3 runs to 14 residues. Trimming cost V 5 bases and J 4 bases; bases outside gene matches: 3. Germline V gene lookup returns CDR1 DFQATT and CDR2 SNEGSKA (reference sequence). This CDR3 is CSAAGLAGYNEQFF. In DNA, the CDR3 is TGCAGTGCTGCCGGACTAGCGGGATACAATGAGCAGTTCTTC.

V is TRBV29-1 and J is TRBJ2-7, with D perhaps matching TRBD2 (5 bases). V was cut by 7 bases and J by 4 bases, with 20 bases left in between. CDR1 is SQVTM, CDR2 ANQGSEA, per germline. The CDR3 is 14 residues long. This CDR3 reads CSAREVGIGYEQYF. CDR3 bases: TGCAGCGCCCGTGAAGTCGGGATCGGTTACGAGCAGTACTTC.

This clonotype was observed many times. V is TRBV5-5 and J is TRBJ2-7; 13 positions match TRBD2. V shed 2 bases and J 6 bases; nucleotides not matched to a gene: 11. The CDR3 totals 17 residues. Looked up from germline, CDR1 is SGHKS and CDR2 is YYEKEE (reference sequence). CDR3 protein: CASSFGLAGEVYGEQYF. The DNA of the CDR3 is TGTGCCAGCAGCTTCGGACTAGCGGGAGAGGTTTACGGCGAGCAGTACTTC.

Only a few counts were recorded for this clonotype. The V and J genes are TRBV5-6 and TRBJ1-5; D is undetermined. Germline CDR1 and CDR2: SGHDT and YYEEEE. V shed 2 bases and J shed 0 bases, with 9 bases lying between them. The CDR3 is made up of 15 amino acids. CDR3 sequence (DNA): TGTGCCAGCAGCTTCCGGACTGTTAGCAATCAGCCCCAGCATTTT. Its protein product is CASSFRTVSNQPQHF.

This clonotype appeared many times. This chain links TRBV18 with TRBJ2-7, with 9 nucleotides matching TRBD1. With V trimmed by 3 bases and J by 3 bases, 3 bases remained unmatched. Germline assignment: CDR1 KGHSH and CDR2 LQKENI. CDR3 length equals 14 residues. Written as DNA, the CDR3 is TGTGCCAGCTCACCCGGGACAGGGTACTACGAGCAGTACTTC. It specifies CASSPGTGYYEQYF.

This chain uses TRBV11-3 with TRBJ2-7, with 7 bases identical to TRBD1. Germline V gene data show CDR1 as SGHNT and CDR2 as YENEEA. CDR3 length: 13 amino acids. V gave up 2 bases and J gave up 6 bases; unmatched junction bases: 4. In DNA form, the CDR3 reads TGTGCCAGCAGCTTAAGACAGGGATCCGAGCAGTACTTC. Residues: CASSLRQGSEQYF.

The rearrangement joins TRBV15 to TRBJ2-3; 15 nucleotides line up with TRBD2. This CDR3 is 16 amino acids long. V shed 0 bases and J 7 bases; nucleotides not matched to a gene: 2. The germline V gene has CDR1 LNHNV and CDR2 YYDKDF (reference sequence). The CDR3: CATSRDGTSGRHTQYF. CDR3 sequence (DNA): TGTGCCACCAGCAGAGATGGGACTAGCGGGAGGCATACGCAGTATTTT.

This clonotype was observed many times. This sequence joins TRBV5-1 and TRBJ2-1, with D perhaps TRBD1 (5 bases). V shed 0 bases and J shed 8 bases, with 12 bases lying between them. The germline gives CDR1 SGHRS, CDR2 YFSETQ. The CDR3 runs to 14 residues. The CDR3 bases are TGCGCCAGCAGCTTGGGGACACTTAGGGATGAGCAGTTCTTC. Protein product: CASSLGTLRDEQFF.

This clonotype was detected ten times or more. This chain connects TRBV12-3 or TRBV12-4 to TRBJ2-7; the D is unclear. Trimming took 3 bases from V and 1 from J, leaving 7 bases between them. This CDR3 region has 13 residues. The CDR3 region is CASSLLRSYEQYF. CDR3 coding DNA: TGTGCCAGCAGTTTGCTCAGATCCTACGAGCAGTACTTC.

A few counts support this clonotype. The rearrangement uses TRBV12-3 or TRBV12-4 and TRBJ2-1; no definite D call. CDR3 length: 15 amino acids. Trimming left V 3 bases short and J 2 bases short, with 11 bases between. CDR3 DNA: TGTGCCAGCAGTTTGGGTGGGAACCCCTACAATGAGCAGTTCTTC. It encodes CASSLGGNPYNEQFF.

This clonotype was seen a few times. J is TRBJ2-1 and V is TRBV7-2; the D is unclear. The V end was cut by 8 bases, the J end by 2 bases, with 13 bases between. The germline CDR1 and CDR2 sequences are SGHTA and FQGNSA. The CDR3 has 14 amino acids. CDR3 DNA sequence: TGTGCCAGCGGCTGGGTAGGAACCTACAATGAGCAGTTCTTC. Its protein is CASGWVGTYNEQFF.

This clonotype was found many times. The chain combines TRBV7-2 with TRBJ2-1; 13 bases fit TRBD2. Trimming cost V 0 bases and J 10 bases; bases outside gene matches: 3. The CDR3 totals 15 residues. Germline V CDR1 and CDR2: SGHTA, FQGNSA. CDR3 region: CASSLAGTSGAEQFF. CDR3 nucleotides: TGTGCCAGCAGCTTAGCGGGGACTAGCGGGGCGGAGCAGTTCTTC.

This clonotype was seen more than once but under ten times. The chain carries TRBV7-9 and TRBJ2-5; a weak D match, TRBD1 (7 bases). The ends were cut back, 1 base at V and 5 bases at J, with 14 bases in the middle. The CDR3 runs 15 residues. Germline-derived CDR1 and CDR2 are SEHNR and FQNEAQ (reference sequence). The CDR3 loop reads CASSLGTGEVETQYF. CDR3 in DNA: TGTGCCAGCAGCTTAGGCACAGGGGAGGTGGAGACCCAGTACTTC.

The chain recombines TRBV29-1 with TRBJ1-1; unclear D gene. CDR3 size: 11 residues. Germline CDR1 is SQVTM and CDR2 is ANQGSEA. The germline V and J ends were trimmed by 6 bases and 1 base, with 6 bases remaining between them. CDR3 nucleotides: TGCAGCGTGCGTAAGAACACTGAAGCTTTCTTT. It codes for CSVRKNTEAFF.

The rearrangement links TRBV2 to TRBJ2-1, with 7 nucleotides matching TRBD1. The J segment lost 8 bases and the V segment lost 4 bases, leaving 5 bases of the junction unmatched. Germline loops: CDR1 SNHLY, CDR2 FYNNEI. The CDR3 is 13 amino acids. This chain's CDR3 is CASSADRHHEQFF. CDR3 nucleotide sequence: TGTGCCAGCAGTGCGGACAGGCACCATGAGCAGTTCTTC.

This clonotype was detected only a few times. The chain joins TRBV6-1 to TRBJ1-2; 7 positions match TRBD1. Germline-derived CDR1 and CDR2 are MNHNS and SASEGT. V shed 6 bases, J shed 0 bases, and the junction held 10 bases outside the gene matches. The CDR3 length is 16 residues. CDR3 DNA sequence: TGTGCCAGCAGAGAAACTAAGGGGGCGTCTAACTATGGCTACACCTTC. Its translation is CASRETKGASNYGYTF.

This clonotype occurred a few times. This chain links TRBV7-2 with TRBJ2-1; 14 nucleotides agree with TRBD2. This CDR3 region has 21 residues. With V trimmed by 0 bases and J by 2 bases, 12 bases remained unmatched. Germline V gene sequence: CDR1 SGHTA, CDR2 FQGNSA. CDR3 nucleotides: TGTGCCAGCAGCTTAGCGCTCAGGGGACTAGCGGGAGCTGCCACCTACAATGAGCAGTTCTTC. It codes for CASSLALRGLAGAATYNEQFF.

The V gene is TRBV29-1, the J gene TRBJ1-3; a possible D gene is TRBD1 (6 bases). Germline CDR1 reads SQVTM; CDR2 reads ANQGSEA. CDR3 length equals 14 residues. Trimming took 3 bases from V and 3 from J, leaving 12 bases between them. CDR3 sequence: CSVDRTGYGNTIYF. CDR3 nucleotides: TGCAGCGTTGATAGAACAGGGTATGGAAACACCATATATTTT.

This clonotype was observed at least ten times. The rearrangement links TRBV12-3 or TRBV12-4 to TRBJ2-1, with D unclear. V was trimmed by 5 bases and J by 0 bases, leaving 14 bases between them. This CDR3 is 16 amino acids long. Here the CDR3 reads CASSPLDPSSYNEQFF. The CDR3 region has the DNA TGTGCCAGCAGTCCCCTCGATCCGAGCTCCTACAATGAGCAGTTCTTC.

The V call is TRBV4-1, the J call TRBJ1-2, with a possible D match to TRBD1 (5 bases). The CDR3 runs to 15 residues. V lost 0 bases and J lost 5, with 13 bases in between. CDR1 is MGHRA and CDR2 is YSYEKL in the germline V gene. As DNA, the CDR3 is TGCGCCAGCAGCCAAGATGGATCCAGGGCGTATGGCTACACCTTC. Its translation is CASSQDGSRAYGYTF.

This clonotype was counted only a few times. The chain uses TRBV7-9 and TRBJ1-2; a weak D match, TRBD1 (5 bases). Trimming took off 0 bases at V and 4 bases at J, with 9 bases between the two ends. Germline V gives CDR1 SEHNR, CDR2 FQNEAQ (reference sequence). This CDR3 spans 14 amino acids. The CDR3 spells CASSLAQGSYGYTF. The CDR3 coding sequence is TGTGCCAGCAGCTTAGCGCAGGGTTCCTATGGCTACACCTTC.

The chain combines TRBV7-4 with TRBJ2-1; D perhaps matches TRBD2 (6 bases). Germline V gene lookup returns CDR1 SGHVT and CDR2 SQSDAQ. V shed 2 bases and J shed 0 bases, with 20 bases lying between them. This CDR3 has 19 amino acids. CDR3 DNA sequence: TGTGCCAGCAGCTTAAGGCGGACGGGACTTTACAGCTCCTACAATGAGCAGTTCTTC. Its translation: CASSLRRTGLYSSYNEQFF.

This clonotype has only a few counts. The V call is TRBV20-1, the J call TRBJ2-3; weak D call: TRBD2 (6 bases). The V and J ends lost 0 bases and 5 bases respectively, with 21 bases between them. Germline V gene lookup returns CDR1 DFQATT and CDR2 SNEGSKA (reference sequence). The CDR3 runs to 17 residues. CDR3 nucleotides: TGCAGTGCTAGAGATCGGAATAGCGGACCCCACCGAGATACGCAGTATTTT. As protein: CSARDRNSGPHRDTQYF.

V is TRBV11-3 and J is TRBJ2-3; the D is unclear. Trimming removed 5 bases at V and 2 bases at J, with 11 bases between. There are 14 residues in the CDR3. Per germline, CDR1 SGHNT and CDR2 YENEEA. The CDR3 sequence is CASSPDGYTDTQYF. The DNA for the CDR3 is TGTGCCAGCAGCCCAGACGGATACACAGATACGCAGTATTTT. The entire variable domain, with the rest obtained from reference TRBV11-3 and TRBJ2-3, is as follows: EAGVVQSPRYKIIEKKQPVAFWCNPISGHNTLYWYLQNLGQGPELLIRYENEEAVDDSQLPKDRFSAERLKGVDSTLKIQPAELGDSAVYLCASSPDGYTDTQYFGPGTRLTVL.

This clonotype was seen a few times. This chain uses TRBV27 with TRBJ2-7; 9 nucleotides match TRBD1. CDR1 is MNHEY, CDR2 SMNVEV, per germline (reference sequence). This CDR3 spans 14 amino acids. Unmatched junction bases numbered 13, after V lost 5 bases and J lost 11 bases. For the CDR3, the DNA is TGTGCCAGCAGTCCCCGGACAGGGGCCCCTTCCGAGTACTTC. This translates into CASSPRTGAPSEYF.

A few counts support this clonotype. The CDR3 here is CASSYIRDRKGNTIYF. In nucleotides, the CDR3 is TGTGCCAGCAGCTATATCCGGGACAGAAAAGGAAACACCATATATTTT. The chain uses TRBV11-2 and TRBJ1-3; 7 bases are a match to TRBD1. CDR1 and CDR2 from the germline V gene are SGHAT and FQNNGV. The V gene end was trimmed by 4 bases and the J gene end by 4 bases; junction bases not matched to a gene: 10. The CDR3 consists of 16 residues.

This clonotype was detected only a few times. The chain uses TRBV5-1 and TRBJ2-5; 8 bases match TRBD2. V shed 4 bases and J 2 bases; nucleotides not matched to a gene: 4. CDR3 length equals 14 residues. Looked up from germline, CDR1 is SGHRS and CDR2 is YFSETQ. The CDR3 coding sequence is TGCGCCAGCAGCAGTAGCGGGGTTCAAGAGACCCAGTACTTC. It codes for CASSSSGVQETQYF.

This clonotype was recorded a few times. V is TRBV27 and J is TRBJ2-4; no clear D gene. The CDR3 runs to 15 residues. The V end lost 5 bases, the J end lost 8 bases, and 19 bases lay between the germline ends. Germline lookup yields CDR1 MNHEY and CDR2 SMNVEV (reference sequence). The CDR3 nucleotides read TGTGCCAGCAGTATCATCGGAAACGAACAACACATTCAGTACTTC. It yields the protein CASSIIGNEQHIQYF.